This T cell receptor beta chain originates from a study of T cell repertoires in cytomegalovirus infection. The V end lost 5 bases, the J end lost 5 bases, and 11 bases lay between the germline ends. Germline V lookup: CDR1 MGHDK, CDR2 SYGVNS. CDR3 length: 13 amino acids. Each CDR3 protein is one row after TCRdb ran MiXCR on the reads. Counted here are 750,000 to 900,000 distinct CDR3 sequences, roughly 28% occurring once; the ten biggest clones make up around 14%. Remarks on this clonotype: Its antigen is unidentified.

The clonotype was recovered from a human donor in good health (CMV status not recorded). Some clones in this sample may be carry-over from other donors' samples. Sample: cultured CD8+ T cells from PBMCs, taken from culture after CMV antigen stimulation. The chain has TRBV25-1 and TRBJ2-3; D is ambiguous. The CDR3 coding sequence is TGTGCCAGCAGTCTTGGATGGCTAGATACGCAGTATTTT. It yields the protein CASSLGWLDTQYF.